Each of the 15 T cell receptor beta chains below was sequenced from the same sample in a study of T cells in localized non-small cell lung cancer. Measured with immunoSEQ multiplex PCR; TCRdb has only the in-frame clones, and not every one. This repertoire shows about 24,000 clones, about 86% found once; its top ten account for roughly 5.9%. Sequencing used peripheral blood, obtained before any cancer treatment. These receptors originate from a male donor aged 60 or over with stage II squamous cell lung carcinoma.

The chain joins TRBV4-2 to TRBJ1-4; D remains unclear. V was trimmed by 0 bases and J by 7 bases, leaving 3 bases between them. Germline CDR1 LGHNA, CDR2 YNFKEQ. The CDR3 covers 12 residues. CDR3 sequence: CASSQDLEKLFF. CDR3 bases: TGTGCCAGCAGCCAAGATCTTGAAAAACTGTTTTTT.

This clone was seen a single time. The chain uses TRBV4-3 and TRBJ2-1; D not resolved. The V gene's germline CDR1 is LGHNA and CDR2 YSLEER. The V and J ends lost 1 base and 6 bases respectively, with 10 bases between them. This CDR3 spans 14 amino acids. CDR3 nucleotides: TGCGCCAGCAGCCAAGGAGAGGTCCTCAATGAGCAGTTCTTC. Its protein product is CASSQGEVLNEQFF.

This chain links TRBV7-2 with TRBJ2-3, with D tentatively TRBD2 (6 bases). Trimming pared 5 bases from V and 2 bases from J, leaving 17 bases between. Germline CDR1 is SGHTA and CDR2 is FQGNSA. The CDR3 loop spans 16 amino acids. The CDR3 DNA is TGTGCCAGCAGCACATACGGAGGGCCCATCACAGATACGCAGTATTTT. Amino acid sequence: CASSTYGGPITDTQYF.

The chain uses TRBV7-2 and TRBJ2-1, with D perhaps TRBD2 (7 bases). Germline V gene lookup returns CDR1 SGHTA and CDR2 FQGNSA. The CDR3 has 15 amino acids. V dropped 1 base and J dropped 8 bases, with 15 bases sitting between them. The CDR3 DNA is TGTGCCAGCAGCTTAGTACGGGGGGCGCGGGATGAGCAGTTCTTC. Amino acids: CASSLVRGARDEQFF.

This chain joins TRBV7-9 and TRBJ2-7; D is undetermined. Deletions cut 2 bases from V and 5 bases from J, with 13 bases between. Looked up from germline, CDR1 is SEHNR and CDR2 is FQNEAQ (reference sequence). This CDR3 is built from 14 residues. DNA of the CDR3: TGTGCCAGCAGCTTATCTGGAACGATAAACGAGCAGTACTTC. This sequence encodes CASSLSGTINEQYF.

The chain recombines TRBV2 with TRBJ1-1; D remains ambiguous. This CDR3 comprises 12 residues. V was pared by 6 bases and J by 4 bases, with 9 bases between. Germline assignment: CDR1 SNHLY and CDR2 FYNNEI. This CDR3 is CASRMTGTEAFF. CDR3 coding DNA: TGTGCCAGCAGGATGACGGGCACTGAAGCTTTCTTT.

The V call is TRBV19, the J call TRBJ1-3; 9 bases align to TRBD1. Germline V gene lookup returns CDR1 LNHDA and CDR2 SQIVND (reference sequence). This CDR3 has 13 residues. V was clipped by 7 bases and J by 4 bases; unmatched bases: 2. CDR3 bases: TGTGCCAGTATGGGACAGGGCGGAAACACCATATATTTT. Protein sequence: CASMGQGGNTIYF.

The chain combines TRBV9 with TRBJ1-5; 7 positions agree with TRBD1. The ends lost 2 bases at V and 0 bases at J; junction bases unmatched: 2. The CDR3 contains 15 residues. Germline CDR1 SGDLS, CDR2 YYNGEE. The CDR3: CASSVTGASNQPQHF. The CDR3 DNA is TGTGCCAGCAGCGTTACAGGGGCTAGCAATCAGCCCCAGCATTTT. The full variable domain, rest sourced from reference TRBV9 and TRBJ1-5, is DSGVTQTPKHLITATGQRVTLRCSPRSGDLSVYWYQQSLDQGLQFLIQYYNGEERAKGNILERFSAQQFPDLHSELNLSSLELGDSALYFCASSVTGASNQPQHFGDGTRLSIL.

The chain uses TRBV5-1 and TRBJ1-1; 7 nucleotides align to TRBD1. There are 17 residues in the CDR3. The germline V gene has CDR1 SGHRS and CDR2 YFSETQ. J gave up 6 bases and V 0 bases, and 14 bases lay outside the gene matches. The CDR3 here is CASSLDGATTGRAEAFF. CDR3 sequence (DNA): TGCGCCAGCAGCTTGGATGGGGCGACGACAGGGAGGGCTGAAGCTTTCTTT.

This chain uses TRBV5-6 with TRBJ2-3, with TRBD1 identical over 9 bases. In germline, CDR1 is SGHDT, CDR2 YYEEEE. CDR3 size: 17 residues. The V segment lost 5 bases and the J segment 3 bases; nucleotides outside the gene matches: 13. DNA for the CDR3: TGTGCCAGCAGTCCATTACAGGGGGCGCCAGGAACAGATACGCAGTATTTT. As protein: CASSPLQGAPGTDTQYF.

The gene calls are TRBV5-4 and TRBJ2-1; 16 bases align to TRBD2. Unmatched junction bases numbered 1, after V lost 3 bases and J lost 1 base. CDR1 and CDR2 (germline): SGHNT, YYREEE (reference sequence). This CDR3 contains 17 residues. The CDR3 loop reads CASSSGLAGGSYNEQFF. Written as DNA, the CDR3 is TGTGCCAGCAGCTCGGGACTAGCGGGGGGGTCCTACAATGAGCAGTTCTTC. The full variable domain, completed using reference TRBV5-4 and TRBJ2-1, is ETGVTQSPTHLIKTRGQQVTLRCSSQSGHNTVSWYQQALGQGPQFIFQYYREEENGRGNFPPRFSGLQFPNYSSELNVNALELDDSALYLCASSSGLAGGSYNEQFFGPGTRLTVL.

This chain joins TRBV6-4 and TRBJ1-6; D perhaps matches TRBD1 (5 bases). Trimming took 4 bases from V and 8 from J, leaving 15 bases between them. The CDR3 is made up of 15 amino acids. Germline CDR1 MRHNA, CDR2 SNTAGT. CDR3 protein: CASSVSPGHYSPLHF. CDR3 DNA: TGTGCCAGCAGTGTTTCGCCAGGACACTATTCACCCCTCCACTTT.

This chain links TRBV2 with TRBJ1-1; no clear D. The V end was cut by 5 bases, the J end by 1 base, with 8 bases between. CDR3 length: 13 residues. CDR1 and CDR2 (germline): SNHLY, FYNNEI. CDR3 DNA sequence: TGTGCCAGCAGTAAAGGGAGGAACACTGAAGCTTTCTTT. Protein product: CASSKGRNTEAFF.

The rearrangement uses TRBV7-9 and TRBJ2-3, with D unresolved. Germline V gene lookup returns CDR1 SEHNR and CDR2 FQNEAQ (reference sequence). Trimming cost V 0 bases and J 7 bases, with 11 bases left between them. The CDR3 contains 14 residues. The chain's CDR3 is CASSLAPSPNTQYF. The DNA for the CDR3 is TGTGCCAGCAGCTTAGCGCCCAGCCCGAATACGCAGTATTTT. Full variable domain (remainder filled in from reference TRBV7-9 and TRBJ2-3): DTGVSQNPRHKITKRGQNVTFRCDPISEHNRLYWYRQTLGQGPEFLTYFQNEAQLEKSRLLSDRFSAERPKGSFSTLEIQRTEQGDSAMYLCASSLAPSPNTQYFGPGTRLTVL.

This rearrangement joins TRBV30 to TRBJ2-1; no clear D. Trimming took 0 bases from V and 3 from J, leaving 3 bases between them. Germline values: CDR1 GTSNPN, CDR2 SVGIG (reference sequence). The CDR3 is 12 residues long. CDR3 residues: CAWSVSYNEQFF. In DNA, the CDR3 is TGTGCCTGGAGTGTAAGCTACAATGAGCAGTTCTTC.